This is a list of T cell receptor beta chains from one sample in a study of lymphopenia after photon versus proton radiotherapy. Method: immunoSEQ multiplex PCR; TCRdb's copy keeps in-frame clones and lacks some. The repertoire includes 55,000 to 85,000 clones, around 93% of them detected once, and 2% to 2.5% sits in the top ten. This sample comprised peripheral blood, obtained from a patient treated with photon-based radiotherapy. Receptors were obtained from a woman between 35 and 50 years old with cholangiocarcinoma. The CDR3 runs from the conserved cysteine through the conserved F or W. The D gene is left open where the match is weak. Clone sizes are given selectively: once, few, many, or a class where the clone is expanded.

abundance: .
v_gene: TRBV6-1
j_gene: TRBJ1-2
d_gene: .
CDR3nt: TGTGCCAGCAGTGAAATGACAGTCTCGAGGACTTCTACACCCTTC
CDR3aa: CASSEMTVSRTSTPF

abundance: .
v_gene: TRBV4-1
j_gene: TRBJ1-6
d_gene: .
CDR3nt: TGCGCCAGCAGCCAAGATCCGGGGGGAAGCTCCTATAATTCACCCCTCCACTTT
CDR3aa: CASSQDPGGSSYNSPLHF

abundance: .
v_gene: TRBV2
j_gene: TRBJ1-1
d_gene: .
CDR3nt: TGTGCCAGCGCAACAAGGGGAGGGAACACTGAAGCTTTCTTT
CDR3aa: CASATRGGNTEAFF

abundance: .
v_gene: TRBV27
j_gene: TRBJ2-7
d_gene: TRBD1
CDR3nt: TGTGCCAGCAGTTTCAGATCTGGGACAGGAACCTCCTACGAGCAGTACTTC
CDR3aa: CASSFRSGTGTSYEQYF

abundance: .
v_gene: TRBV28
j_gene: TRBJ1-2
d_gene: .
CDR3nt: TGTGCCAGCAGCCACACTGGCTACACCTTC
CDR3aa: CASSHTGYTF

abundance: .
v_gene: TRBV7-9
j_gene: TRBJ1-4
d_gene: TRBD1
CDR3nt: TGTGCCAGCAGCTTAGGCGGGACAGGAAAAAAGGAAAAACTGTTTTTT
CDR3aa: CASSLGGTGKKEKLFF

abundance: .
v_gene: TRBV29-1
j_gene: TRBJ1-2
d_gene: .
CDR3nt: TGCAGCGTTGTTACAACCGGCCTCCGCTATGGCTACACCTTC
CDR3aa: CSVVTTGLRYGYTF

abundance: .
v_gene: TRBV7-9
j_gene: TRBJ2-1
d_gene: .
CDR3nt: TGTGCCAGCAGCTTATCTAGCGAGTACAATGAGCAGTTCTTC
CDR3aa: CASSLSSEYNEQFF

abundance: .
v_gene: TRBV27
j_gene: TRBJ2-1
d_gene: .
CDR3nt: TGTGCCTGCTCGTCGACAGCCCATTCCTACAATGAGCAGTTCTTC
CDR3aa: CACSSTAHSYNEQFF

abundance: .
v_gene: TRBV19
j_gene: TRBJ2-7
d_gene: .
CDR3nt: TGTGCCAGTACCCCCGGGACCAACACCTACGAGCAGTACTTC
CDR3aa: CASTPGTNTYEQYF

abundance: .
v_gene: TRBV19
j_gene: TRBJ2-3
d_gene: .
CDR3nt: TGTGCCAGTAGTATAGGAGGGGCAGATACGCAGTATTTT
CDR3aa: CASSIGGADTQYF

abundance: .
v_gene: TRBV10-3
j_gene: TRBJ1-5
d_gene: .
CDR3nt: TGTGCCTCAAGGGAGCGGCCCGAGGGCAATCAGCCCCAGCATTTT
CDR3aa: CASRERPEGNQPQHF

abundance: few
v_gene: TRBV7-2
j_gene: TRBJ1-3
d_gene: .
CDR3nt: TGTGCCAGCAGCAAACAGGGTTTTGGAAACACCATATATTTT
CDR3aa: CASSKQGFGNTIYF

abundance: .
v_gene: TRBV4-1
j_gene: TRBJ2-7
d_gene: TRBD2
CDR3nt: TGCGCCAGCAGCCAAGATCGGCGGGGGGCAGGATCCGAGCAGTACTTC
CDR3aa: CASSQDRRGAGSEQYF

abundance: .
v_gene: TRBV5-1
j_gene: TRBJ1-1
d_gene: .
CDR3nt: TGCGCCAGCAGTGACCGGACGGTGAACACTGAAGCTTTCTTT
CDR3aa: CASSDRTVNTEAFF

abundance: .
v_gene: TRBV18
j_gene: TRBJ1-2
d_gene: .
CDR3nt: TGTGCCAGCTCGACCCGGGACTCTGGCTACACCTTC
CDR3aa: CASSTRDSGYTF

abundance: once
v_gene: TRBV4-1
j_gene: TRBJ2-7
d_gene: TRBD2
CDR3nt: TGCGCCAGCAGCCCAGACGGGACTACGTACGAGCAGTACTTC
CDR3aa: CASSPDGTTYEQYF

abundance: .
v_gene: TRBV5-4
j_gene: TRBJ1-2
d_gene: .
CDR3nt: TGTGCCAGCAGCTTGGAATGGGGGTCGAAGGGCTACACCTTC
CDR3aa: CASSLEWGSKGYTF

abundance: .
v_gene: TRBV7-9
j_gene: TRBJ1-1
d_gene: .
CDR3nt: TGTGCCAGCAGCCAAAATCGGGTTCCGAACACTGAAGCTTTCTTT
CDR3aa: CASSQNRVPNTEAFF

abundance: .
v_gene: TRBV7-9
j_gene: TRBJ1-2
d_gene: TRBD1
CDR3nt: TGTGCCAGCAGCCCCCAACAGGGGGCGGGTGGCTACACCTTC
CDR3aa: CASSPQQGAGGYTF

abundance: .
v_gene: TRBV11-2
j_gene: TRBJ2-3
d_gene: .
CDR3nt: TGTGCCAGCAGGCAACTAGGGGACCGCACAGATACGCAGTATTTT
CDR3aa: CASRQLGDRTDTQYF

abundance: .
v_gene: TRBV6-6
j_gene: TRBJ2-1
d_gene: .
CDR3nt: TGTGCCAGCAGTTACTCGATCGGTTATGAGCAGTTCTTC
CDR3aa: CASSYSIGYEQFF

abundance: .
v_gene: TRBV5-6
j_gene: TRBJ1-2
d_gene: .
CDR3nt: TGTGCCAGCAGCGCCGGGGGATCAATGCGGGCCTACACCTTC
CDR3aa: CASSAGGSMRAYTF

abundance: .
v_gene: TRBV19
j_gene: TRBJ1-4
d_gene: TRBD1
CDR3nt: TGTGCCAGTACCCCCGGACAGGCACCTAATGAAAAACTGTTTTTT
CDR3aa: CASTPGQAPNEKLFF

abundance: once
v_gene: TRBV10-3
j_gene: TRBJ1-6
d_gene: TRBD1
CDR3nt: TGTGCCATCAGTTCGACAGGGGCATATAATTCGCCCCTCCACTTT
CDR3aa: CAISSTGAYNSPLHF